This TCR beta chain was obtained from a study of blood T cells in healthy people across ages. Study-level points and caveats: Roughly linear age-related decline in beta diversity appeared, significant by age 40.

This clonotype occurred a few times. Antigen unknown. This CDR3 is built from 11 residues. Trimming cost V 3 bases and J 8 bases, with 7 bases left between them. The germline gives CDR1 LGHDT, CDR2 YNNKEL (reference sequence). Primers used in a second PCR of about 7 to 12 cycles were a sample-barcoded 5' primer and a J-beta primer mix. TCRdb passed the 5' RACE reads through MiXCR, listing each CDR3 protein once. Of about 1.5 million distinct CDR3 sequences in the sample, less than 45% were seen once. The chain is built from TRBV3-1 and TRBJ1-2; weak D call: TRBD1 (5 bases). The sequenced material came from blood. The sequence derives from a woman in her late teens or twenties in good health. In DNA, the CDR3 is TGTGCCAGCAGCCATGGGACCGGCTACACCTTC. Translated, it gives CASSHGTGYTF.